Listed below are T cell receptor beta chains from one sample, sequenced in a study of blood T cell repertoires in COVID-19. The assay was immunoSEQ multiplex PCR, and TCRdb's table has in-frame clones only and misses some. The sample carries just under 350,000 clones, over 80% recorded once. The sequenced sample was peripheral blood. The receptor set was obtained from a woman between 50 and 59 years old with COVID-19, enrolled during active disease. CDR3s include the opening cysteine and the closing phenylalanine or tryptophan. The order of the fields is clone size, V gene, D gene, J gene, CDR3 protein, CDR3 DNA. D genes are given only for firm matches. Where a row states a size, it is once, few, many or the class of an expanded clone; other rows omit it.

size: few
V: TRBV11-3
D: -
J: TRBJ1-2
CDR3: CASSLSTNYGYTF
DNA: TGTGCCAGCAGCTTATCGACAAACTATGGCTACACCTTC

size: -
V: TRBV7-2
D: TRBD1
J: TRBJ1-1
CDR3: CASSPGQGAMYTEAFF
DNA: TGTGCCAGCAGCCCGGGACAGGGGGCGATGTACACTGAAGCTTTCTTT

size: -
V: TRBV19
D: -
J: TRBJ1-1
CDR3: CASSPSGFYEGFF
DNA: TGTGCCAGTAGTCCCTCGGGATTCTACGAAGGTTTCTTT

size: -
V: TRBV7-9
D: -
J: TRBJ1-6
CDR3: CASSTDSNNSPLHF
DNA: TGTGCCAGCAGCACGGACAGTAATAATTCACCCCTCCACTTT

size: -
V: TRBV30
D: TRBD1
J: TRBJ2-7
CDR3: CAWGTGTGTYEQYF
DNA: TGTGCCTGGGGGACCGGGACAGGAACCTACGAGCAGTACTTC

size: -
V: TRBV7-9
D: TRBD2
J: TRBJ2-7
CDR3: CASSLVAGPSREQYF
DNA: TGTGCCAGCAGCTTAGTAGCGGGACCGTCCCGCGAGCAGTACTTC

size: -
V: TRBV6-7
D: TRBD2
J: TRBJ2-7
CDR3: CASSYFGTNLYEQYF
DNA: TGTGCCAGCAGTTATTTCGGGACTAACCTCTACGAGCAGTACTTC

size: -
V: TRBV25-1
D: -
J: TRBJ2-1
CDR3: CASSGTRRNNEQFF
DNA: TGTGCCAGCAGTGGGACTCGCCGGAACAATGAGCAGTTCTTC

size: -
V: TRBV28
D: TRBD1
J: TRBJ1-2
CDR3: CASSPAGAGGYDYGYTF
DNA: TGTGCCAGCAGTCCCGCCGGGGCAGGGGGATATGACTATGGCTACACCTTC

size: few
V: TRBV19
D: -
J: TRBJ2-7
CDR3: CASSIVGAGTYEQYF
DNA: TGTGCCAGTAGTATAGTCGGCGCGGGGACCTACGAGCAGTACTTC

size: once
V: TRBV18
D: TRBD1
J: TRBJ1-2
CDR3: CASSFQVGTGYDYGYTF
DNA: TGTGCCAGCTCCTTTCAAGTCGGGACAGGGTACGACTATGGCTACACCTTC

size: few
V: TRBV11-2
D: -
J: TRBJ2-1
CDR3: CASSLARSSYNEQFF
DNA: TGTGCCAGCAGCTTAGCCCGGAGCTCCTACAATGAGCAGTTCTTC

size: -
V: TRBV29-1
D: -
J: TRBJ1-2
CDR3: CSVRAGSGYGYTF
DNA: TGCAGCGTACGAGCGGGGAGCGGCTATGGCTACACCTTC

size: once
V: TRBV4-1
D: -
J: TRBJ2-7
CDR3: CASTPAPGYEQYF
DNA: TGCGCCAGCACCCCAGCTCCAGGCTACGAGCAGTACTTC

size: -
V: TRBV3-1/TRBV3-2
D: -
J: TRBJ1-5
CDR3: CASSQDKPQHF
DNA: TGTGCCAGCAGCCAAGATAAGCCCCAGCATTTT

size: -
V: TRBV25-1
D: -
J: TRBJ2-1
CDR3: CASSLRGDEQFF
DNA: TGTGCCAGCAGCCTTCGCGGGGATGAGCAGTTCTTC

size: few
V: TRBV10-1
D: TRBD2
J: TRBJ2-2
CDR3: CASSEWDYPTGELFF
DNA: TGCGCCAGCAGTGAGTGGGACTACCCCACCGGGGAGCTGTTTTTT

size: once
V: TRBV6-6
D: -
J: TRBJ2-3
CDR3: CASKFSRNTDTQYF
DNA: TGTGCCAGCAAGTTTTCTAGGAACACAGATACGCAGTATTTT

size: once
V: TRBV19
D: -
J: TRBJ1-2
CDR3: CASSILPYGYTF
DNA: TGTGCCAGTAGTATCCTCCCGTATGGCTACACCTTC

size: -
V: TRBV19
D: TRBD1
J: TRBJ2-4
CDR3: CASSLQGRGNIQYF
DNA: TGTGCCAGTAGCCTACAGGGGCGTGGAAACATTCAGTACTTC

size: -
V: TRBV19
D: TRBD2
J: TRBJ2-4
CDR3: CASSRGTSGSTGGNIQYF
DNA: TGTGCCAGTAGCCGCGGGACTAGCGGGAGTACAGGGGGAAACATTCAGTACTTC

size: -
V: TRBV19
D: -
J: TRBJ2-1
CDR3: CASTKGVGPPKFF
DNA: TGTGCCAGTACTAAGGGGGTTGGGCCCCCCAAGTTCTTC

size: -
V: TRBV9
D: TRBD2
J: TRBJ2-3
CDR3: CASSVGGSGTLSTDTQYF
DNA: TGTGCCAGCAGCGTAGGCGGTAGCGGGACTCTTAGCACAGATACGCAGTATTTT

size: once
V: TRBV19
D: -
J: TRBJ1-5
CDR3: CASSTFPQPQHF
DNA: TGTGCCAGTAGTACTTTCCCTCAGCCCCAGCATTTT

size: -
V: TRBV4-2
D: -
J: TRBJ2-7
CDR3: CASSQDEWESYEQYF
DNA: TGTGCCAGCAGCCAAGATGAGTGGGAGTCCTACGAGCAGTACTTC

size: -
V: TRBV7-8
D: -
J: TRBJ2-1
CDR3: CASSLGEGSPSWYNEQFF
DNA: TGTGCCAGCAGCTTAGGAGAGGGTAGCCCTAGCTGGTACAATGAGCAGTTCTTC